Each of the 7 T cell receptor beta chains below was sequenced from the same sample in a study of blood T cell repertoires in COVID-19. This table comes from immunoSEQ multiplex PCR, and its TCRdb copy is limited to in-frame clones, with some not included. This table has roughly 200,000 clones, about 85% appearing once. The sample taken for sequencing was PBMCs or T cells enriched from blood (not recorded which). All receptors come from a man between 40 and 49 years old who had recovered from COVID-19.

V is TRBV6-2 or TRBV6-3 and J is TRBJ2-5, with TRBD2 identical over 8 bases. Trimming removed 4 bases from V and 2 bases from J; junction bases left unmatched: 6. The CDR3 has 15 residues. The V gene's germline CDR1 is MNHEY and CDR2 SVGEGT. CDR3 nucleotide sequence: TGTGCCAGCAGTTGGCACACTAGCGGACAAGAGACCCAGTACTTC. Amino acids: CASSWHTSGQETQYF.

The J gene is TRBJ1-1, the V gene TRBV29-1, with 12 bases matching TRBD1. After removal of 7 bases from V and 4 bases from J, the junction contained 4 bases not matched to a gene. The CDR3 has 13 amino acids. The germline V gene has CDR1 SQVTM and CDR2 ANQGSEA. CDR3 DNA sequence: TGCAGCGCCTTGGGACAGGGGGCCACTGAAGCTTTCTTT. Translating gives CSALGQGATEAFF.

The genes are TRBV19 and TRBJ1-5; no definite D call. Germline CDR1 LNHDA, CDR2 SQIVND (reference sequence). The CDR3 is 15 residues long. V was trimmed by 7 bases and J by 1 base, leaving 14 bases between them. CDR3 amino acids: CASTLWGGSNQPQHF. CDR3 DNA sequence: TGTGCCAGTACCCTCTGGGGAGGGAGCAATCAGCCCCAGCATTTT.

This chain links TRBV13 with TRBJ2-5; 7 bases agree with TRBD2. The germline V gene has CDR1 PRHDT and CDR2 FYEKMQ (reference sequence). The V gene end was trimmed by 5 bases and the J gene end by 4 bases; junction bases not matched to a gene: 7. CDR3 length: 14 amino acids. The CDR3 loop is CASSHSGPIETQYF. CDR3 nucleotides: TGTGCCAGCAGCCATAGCGGGCCAATAGAGACCCAGTACTTC.

This clone was picked up a small number of times. The chain's CDR3 is CASSEKDRAYNSPLHF. The DNA of the CDR3 is TGTGCCAGCAGCGAAAAGGACAGAGCCTATAATTCACCCCTCCACTTT. V usage is TRBV14 and J usage is TRBJ1-6, with D possibly matching TRBD1 (6 bases). CDR1 and CDR2 from the germline V gene are SGHDN and FVKESK. The CDR3 has 16 amino acids. V lost 5 bases, J lost 2 bases, and 13 bases lay in between. Filled out from reference TRBV14 and TRBJ1-6, the complete variable domain reads EAGVTQFPSHSVIEKGQTVTLRCDPISGHDNLYWYRRVMGKEIKFLLHFVKESKQDESGMPNNRFLAERTGGTYSTLKVQPAELEDSGVYFCASSEKDRAYNSPLHFGNGTRLTVT.

CDR3 bases: TGTGCCAGCAGTTACAAACAGGGGATGAACACTGAAGCTTTCTTT. The encoded protein is CASSYKQGMNTEAFF. The chain uses TRBV6-6 and TRBJ1-1; 7 bases match TRBD1. V shed 2 bases, J shed 0 bases, and the junction held 3 bases outside the gene matches. CDR1 is MNHNY, CDR2 SVGAGI, per germline (reference sequence). The CDR3 sequence is 15 residues long.

V gene TRBV28 combines with J gene TRBJ1-2, with 7 bases fitting TRBD1. CDR3 size: 14 residues. With V trimmed by 8 bases and J by 5 bases, 11 bases remained unmatched. In germline, CDR1 is MDHEN, CDR2 SYDVKM. The chain's CDR3 is CASVAGGRAYGYTF. The CDR3 DNA reads as TGTGCCAGCGTGGCAGGGGGTAGGGCATATGGCTACACCTTC.